This entry lists 13 T cell receptor beta chains sequenced from one sample in a study of shared T cell receptors in the human thymus. Using immunoSEQ multiplex PCR, the repertoire was profiled, and TCRdb retains in-frame clones only, with some absent. Seen here are about 660,000 clones, around 89% observed once, and the top ten hold 0.008% to 0.011%. The sample also formed part of further work on human thymus T cells.

Sequencing was performed on thymocytes. The receptors shown here come from a boy under two years old with a congenital heart defect.

For the CDR3, the DNA is TGTGCCAGCAGTGAAGCCTCAGCAGGGGGCCGACAGCCCCAGCATTTT. It translates to CASSEASAGGRQPQHF. This chain joins TRBV2 and TRBJ1-5; 8 nucleotides match TRBD1. CDR1 is SNHLY and CDR2 is FYNNEI in the germline V gene. The CDR3 extends over 16 amino acids. Trimming removed 0 bases from V and 7 bases from J; junction bases left unmatched: 8.

This clone was found once. The CDR3 nucleotides read TGTGCCAGCAGCCAAGTCCCGCCGTCGTCAAACGGCACTGAAGCTTTCTTT. It encodes CASSQVPPSSNGTEAFF. J is TRBJ1-1 and V is TRBV4-2; no firm D call. Germline assignment: CDR1 LGHNA and CDR2 YNFKEQ. V dropped 1 base and J dropped 4 bases, with 19 bases sitting between them. This CDR3 comprises 17 residues.

The J gene is TRBJ2-7, the V gene TRBV15; D gene ambiguous. The V and J ends lost 0 bases and 0 bases respectively, with 9 bases between them. From germline, CDR1 is LNHNV and CDR2 YYDKDF (reference sequence). The CDR3 loop spans 15 amino acids. The CDR3 DNA is TGTGCCACCAGCAGAGATCCCAGGTGCTCCTACGAGCAGTACTTC. It translates to CATSRDPRCSYEQYF. Using reference TRBV15 and TRBJ2-7 for the parts outside the CDR3, the full variable domain is DAMVIQNPRYQVTQFGKPVTLSCSQTLNHNVMYWYQQKSSQAPKLLFHYYDKDFNNEADTPDNFQSRRPNTSFCFLDIRSPGLGDTAMYLCATSRDPRCSYEQYFGPGTRLTVT.

V usage is TRBV4-2 and J usage is TRBJ2-3, with 9 positions matching TRBD2. The CDR3 sequence is 19 residues long. CDR1 LGHNA and CDR2 YNFKEQ come from the germline V gene. J lost 5 bases, V lost 4 bases, and 19 bases had no gene match. CDR3 protein: CASSLPETSGHARGDTQYF. The CDR3 region has the DNA TGTGCCAGCAGCCTCCCCGAGACTAGCGGACACGCCCGGGGAGATACGCAGTATTTT.

This chain uses TRBV7-8 with TRBJ2-7; TRBD2 matches at 7 bases. V was clipped by 5 bases and J by 6 bases; unmatched bases: 10. This CDR3 has 14 amino acids. Germline V gives CDR1 SGHVS, CDR2 FQNEAQ. In nucleotides, the CDR3 is TGTGCCAGCAGCCCCGCGGGGCTAGCGGCCGAGCAGTACTTC. It codes for CASSPAGLAAEQYF.

This chain's CDR3 is CASSVTTPSGRGANVLTF. CDR3 sequence (DNA): TGTGCCAGCAGTGTCACTACCCCTAGCGGGAGAGGGGCCAACGTCCTGACTTTC. The V call is TRBV28, the J call TRBJ2-6; 10 bases map to TRBD2. The CDR3 consists of 18 residues. V lost 5 bases to trimming and J lost 4 bases; unmatched junction nucleotides: 11. Germline CDR1 and CDR2: MDHEN and SYDVKM.

The DNA of the CDR3 is TGCGCCAGCAGGCCCCGGGACTTTATTTACGAGCAGTACTTC. It codes for CASRPRDFIYEQYF. The gene calls are TRBV10-2 and TRBJ2-7; D is possibly TRBD2 (6 bases). Germline V gene data show CDR1 as WSHSY and CDR2 as SAAADI. V was trimmed by 6 bases and J by 4 bases, leaving 16 bases between them. This CDR3 region has 14 residues.

The chain uses TRBV4-3 and TRBJ2-1, with TRBD2 matching over 8 bases. The germline CDR1 and CDR2 sequences are LGHNA and YSLEER. The CDR3 extends over 15 amino acids. Trimming took 9 bases from V and 4 from J; bases not matched to a gene: 11. The CDR3 nucleotides are TGCGCCAGTTCAAGGCGGGAGGCCCCATACAATGAGCAGTTCTTC. Residues: CASSRREAPYNEQFF.

The CDR3 is CASSQGEDVGELFF. DNA for the CDR3: TGTGCCAGCAGCCAAGGAGAGGATGTCGGGGAGCTGTTTTTT. This chain connects TRBV4-2 to TRBJ2-2; D is unresolved. Trimming left V 1 base short and J 7 bases short, with 10 bases between. The CDR3 extends over 14 amino acids. The germline V gene has CDR1 LGHNA and CDR2 YNFKEQ.

This sequence joins TRBV6-5 and TRBJ2-7, with unresolved D. Germline V gives CDR1 MNHEY, CDR2 SVGAGI. This CDR3 is 15 amino acids long. The V gene lost 6 bases and the J gene lost 3 bases, with 18 bases spanning the gap. Here the CDR3 reads CASSHNPPTRYEQYF. The CDR3, as DNA: TGTGCCAGCAGCCACAACCCCCCAACCCGCTACGAGCAGTACTTC.

J is TRBJ1-1 and V is TRBV10-2; 7 bases are a match to TRBD1. With 6 bases clipped from V and 11 bases from J, the junction kept 9 bases outside the gene matches. Germline CDR1 WSHSY, CDR2 SAAADI. CDR3 length equals 12 residues. In nucleotides, the CDR3 is TGCGCCAGCAGCGCTACAGGGGTGGGTGCTTTCTTT. Its translation is CASSATGVGAFF.

V usage is TRBV4-3 and J usage is TRBJ2-1; possibly TRBD1 for D (7 bases). The germline V gene has CDR1 LGHNA and CDR2 YSLEER. Deletions cut 4 bases from V and 0 bases from J, with 10 bases between. There are 15 residues in the CDR3. CDR3 in DNA: TGCGCCAGCAGCCCGCGGGACAGCTCCTACAATGAGCAGTTCTTC. This encodes CASSPRDSSYNEQFF.

The genes are TRBV4-2 and TRBJ1-1; 10 nucleotides line up with TRBD1. In germline, CDR1 is LGHNA, CDR2 YNFKEQ. The CDR3 runs to 14 residues. V shed 4 bases, J shed 11 bases, and the junction held 10 bases outside the gene matches. In DNA form, the CDR3 reads TGTGCCAGCAGCCCCCGGGACAGGGGACATCTGGCTTTCTTT. This gives the protein CASSPRDRGHLAFF.